These 19 T cell receptor beta chains share one sample of origin, sequenced in a study of identifying expanded T cells in peripheral blood. Using immunoSEQ multiplex PCR, the repertoire was profiled, and TCRdb retains in-frame clones only, with some absent. The table lists approximately 79,000 clones, around 90% of them singletons. Sequenced input: blood. These receptors were obtained from a person aged 18 to 75 in good health.

The chain joins TRBV10-3 to TRBJ2-3; the D gene is possibly TRBD1 (5 bases). The CDR3 covers 16 residues. Germline V gene lookup returns CDR1 ENHRY and CDR2 SYGVKD. The V end was cut by 2 bases, the J end by 1 base, with 13 bases between. The CDR3 coding sequence is TGTGCCATCAGTGAGACTTATCAAGGGGGCACAGATACGCAGTATTTT. It encodes CAISETYQGGTDTQYF.

The V and J genes are TRBV19 and TRBJ2-7; D possibly corresponds to TRBD2 (6 bases). This CDR3 has 14 residues. The germline V gene encodes CDR1 LNHDA and CDR2 SQIVND (reference sequence). V dropped 3 bases and J dropped 3 bases, with 12 bases sitting between them. The CDR3 protein is CASSIGGRLYEQYF. The CDR3 coding sequence is TGTGCCAGTAGTATCGGAGGGAGACTCTACGAGCAGTACTTC.

The rearrangement uses TRBV19 and TRBJ2-1; 8 nucleotides match TRBD2. Looked up from germline, CDR1 is LNHDA and CDR2 is SQIVND (reference sequence). Trimming at V came to 3 bases and at J to 8 bases, leaving 12 bases not matched to a gene. This CDR3 contains 16 residues. CDR3 coding DNA: TGTGCCAGTAGTATCGACTCCGGGACTAGTACCCATGAGCAGTTCTTC. Translation: CASSIDSGTSTHEQFF.

This chain connects TRBV5-1 to TRBJ2-5, with D tentatively TRBD2 (6 bases). The CDR3 is 13 amino acids. Germline loops: CDR1 SGHRS, CDR2 YFSETQ. The V gene lost 4 bases and the J gene lost 1 base, with 8 bases spanning the gap. CDR3 in amino acids: CASSPGVQETQYF. Here the CDR3 DNA reads TGCGCCAGCAGCCCGGGGGTCCAAGAGACCCAGTACTTC.

The gene calls are TRBV7-2 and TRBJ2-7; D may match TRBD1 or TRBD2 (5 bases each). Trimming pared 3 bases from V and 3 bases from J, leaving 15 bases between. CDR1 and CDR2 (germline): SGHTA, FQGNSA. The CDR3 has 15 amino acids. The DNA of the CDR3 is TGTGCCAGCAGCTTCCAACCGGGGACGTACTACGAGCAGTACTTC. Its protein is CASSFQPGTYYEQYF.

The chain recombines TRBV6-6 with TRBJ1-3; D is possibly TRBD1 (5 bases). This CDR3 contains 13 residues. Trimming took 7 bases from V and 8 from J, leaving 15 bases between them. CDR1 and CDR2 from the germline V gene are MNHNY and SVGAGI (reference sequence). The CDR3 is CASTPVGGDTIYF. CDR3 nucleotide sequence: TGTGCCAGCACCCCCGTTGGAGGGGACACCATATATTTT.

This sequence joins TRBV18 and TRBJ2-7, with D perhaps given as TRBD1 or TRBD2 (7 bases each). The CDR3 loop spans 16 amino acids. Trimming removed 6 bases from V and 2 bases from J, with 20 bases in between. Germline assignment: CDR1 KGHSH and CDR2 LQKENI. The CDR3 sequence: CASSTIQGRAPYEQYF. CDR3 nucleotides: TGTGCCAGCTCGACCATACAGGGGAGGGCCCCCTACGAGCAGTACTTC.

J is TRBJ1-2 and V is TRBV6-5; D unclear. CDR1 MNHEY and CDR2 SVGAGI come from the germline V gene. The CDR3 length is 14 residues. Trimming took 6 bases from V and 3 from J, leaving 14 bases between them. CDR3 sequence (DNA): TGTGCCAGCAGACAAATGGGCAGCTACTATGGCTACACCTTC. This sequence encodes CASRQMGSYYGYTF.

This clone turned up a few times. The chain links TRBV4-2 to TRBJ2-7; TRBD2 matches 10 bases. Germline-derived CDR1 and CDR2 are LGHNA and YNFKEQ. V gave up 1 base and J gave up 4 bases; unmatched junction bases: 4. This CDR3 has 15 residues. The CDR3 DNA sequence: TGTGCCAGCAGCCAAGGGGGAGCGGGAGGGTACGAGCAGTACTTC. It codes for CASSQGGAGGYEQYF.

The chain uses TRBV27 and TRBJ1-1; D is ambiguous. The CDR3 contains 17 residues. V lost 2 bases and J lost 0, with 16 bases in between. The germline V gene encodes CDR1 MNHEY and CDR2 SMNVEV (reference sequence). CDR3 protein: CASSLLSVSGLNTEAFF. CDR3 in DNA: TGTGCCAGCAGTTTACTCTCGGTGTCAGGCTTGAACACTGAAGCTTTCTTT.

The chain combines TRBV20-1 with TRBJ2-5; no firm D call. The tail of the sequence fits TRBJ2-7 better, so the J call may be wrong. The CDR3 runs to 10 residues. Germline loops: CDR1 DFQATT, CDR2 SNEGSKA (reference sequence). CDR3 sequence reads: CSASGYEQYF. The CDR3 DNA reads as TGCAGTGCTAGCGGGTACGAGCAGTACTTC.

The rearrangement joins TRBV5-4 to TRBJ2-2, with D maybe TRBD1 (6 bases). The CDR3 sequence is 14 residues long. The germline V gene has CDR1 SGHNT and CDR2 YYREEE (reference sequence). Deletions cut 5 bases from V and 6 bases from J, with 14 bases between. CDR3 in DNA: TGTGCCAGCAGACCCCAGGGGATAGCCGGGGAGCTGTTTTTT. This encodes CASRPQGIAGELFF.

This clone was seen a single time. The J gene is TRBJ2-5, the V gene TRBV7-9, with 7 bases aligning to TRBD1. V lost 5 bases to trimming and J lost 3 bases; unmatched junction nucleotides: 6. The CDR3 length is 14 residues. Looked up from germline, CDR1 is SEHNR and CDR2 is FQNEAQ (reference sequence). CDR3 region: CASSLGTEEETQYF. The CDR3 region has the DNA TGTGCCAGCAGCCTCGGGACAGAGGAAGAGACCCAGTACTTC.

The chain recombines TRBV6-6 with TRBJ1-5; tentatively, D is TRBD1 (5 bases). The V end was cut by 5 bases, the J end by 11 bases, with 25 bases between. Germline V lookup: CDR1 MNHNY, CDR2 SVGAGI (reference sequence). This CDR3 comprises 16 residues. The CDR3 bases are TGTGCCAGCAGTGGTGACGGGGGGGGTCTATCTGGGTCCCAGCATTTT. It specifies CASSGDGGGLSGSQHF.

This rearrangement joins TRBV5-6 to TRBJ1-2, with D perhaps TRBD1 (6 bases). V lost 1 base to trimming and J lost 4 bases, with 11 bases between them. From germline, CDR1 is SGHDT and CDR2 YYEEEE. The CDR3 has 14 amino acids. CDR3 region: CASSLWQGIYGYTF. CDR3 coding DNA: TGTGCCAGCAGCTTGTGGCAGGGGATCTATGGCTACACCTTC.

The gene calls are TRBV30 and TRBJ1-2; D is unresolved. Deletions cut 2 bases from V and 8 bases from J, with 15 bases between. Germline assignment: CDR1 GTSNPN and CDR2 SVGIG (reference sequence). The CDR3 covers 13 residues. DNA of the CDR3: TGTGCCTGGAGTAGGTTCCCCGGTGGCGGCTACACCTTC. It specifies CAWSRFPGGGYTF.

The gene calls are TRBV15 and TRBJ2-2; TRBD2 agrees at 8 bases. V shed 8 bases and J 5 bases; nucleotides not matched to a gene: 7. CDR1 is LNHNV, CDR2 YYDKDF, per germline (reference sequence). The CDR3 has 14 residues. Here the CDR3 DNA reads TGTGCCACCTCTGGGACTAGAGCTACCGGGGAGCTGTTTTTT. Translated: CATSGTRATGELFF. The variable domain in full, completed from reference TRBV15 and TRBJ2-2, reads DAMVIQNPRYQVTQFGKPVTLSCSQTLNHNVMYWYQQKSSQAPKLLFHYYDKDFNNEADTPDNFQSRRPNTSFCFLDIRSPGLGDTAMYLCATSGTRATGELFFGEGSRLTVL.

This clone has just one count. V is TRBV4-3 and J is TRBJ1-2; 10 nucleotides line up with TRBD1. Trimming took 0 bases from V and 7 from J; bases not matched to a gene: 8. The CDR3 is 16 residues long. Germline CDR1 and CDR2: LGHNA and YSLEER. The CDR3 region has the DNA TGCGCCAGCAGCCAAGATCCCGGGACAGGGGTAGGTGGCTACACCTTC. Amino acid sequence: CASSQDPGTGVGGYTF.

The rearrangement uses TRBV7-2 and TRBJ2-3; no definite D call. CDR1 SGHTA and CDR2 FQGNSA come from the germline V gene. V was trimmed by 5 bases and J by 3 bases, leaving 3 bases between them. The CDR3 is made up of 11 amino acids. Written as DNA, the CDR3 is TGTGCCAGCAGCGAAACAGATACGCAGTATTTT. Its protein product is CASSETDTQYF.